This T cell receptor (beta chain) was captured in a study of molecular identifiers for immune sequencing clone quantification. This clonotype was counted at least ten times. Its matching antigen is unknown. V dropped 0 bases and J dropped 2 bases, with 13 bases sitting between them. This CDR3 comprises 16 residues. Germline V CDR1 and CDR2: MGHRA, YSYEKL. TCRdb processed the PCR reads anew with MiXCR; each CDR3 protein has one entry. The data hold more than 450,000 distinct CDR3 sequences, with roughly a fifth observed a single time. Study-level findings and limits: Barcode sharing among identical TCR molecules could make large clones appear smaller.

The clonotype comes from a human donor in good health. Some libraries in this study had Jurkat cell RNA spiked in. The sequenced material came from naive CD8+ T cells from blood, with Jurkat cell RNA spiked in. Described subset: FACS-sorted CD8+CD4-CCR7+CD45RA+ naive T cells. V usage is TRBV4-1 and J usage is TRBJ1-1; D possibly corresponds to TRBD1 (5 bases). The CDR3 region has the DNA TGCGCCAGCAGCCAAGACTCTCCTCAGGGAAACACTGAAGCTTTCTTT. Translated, it gives CASSQDSPQGNTEAFF.